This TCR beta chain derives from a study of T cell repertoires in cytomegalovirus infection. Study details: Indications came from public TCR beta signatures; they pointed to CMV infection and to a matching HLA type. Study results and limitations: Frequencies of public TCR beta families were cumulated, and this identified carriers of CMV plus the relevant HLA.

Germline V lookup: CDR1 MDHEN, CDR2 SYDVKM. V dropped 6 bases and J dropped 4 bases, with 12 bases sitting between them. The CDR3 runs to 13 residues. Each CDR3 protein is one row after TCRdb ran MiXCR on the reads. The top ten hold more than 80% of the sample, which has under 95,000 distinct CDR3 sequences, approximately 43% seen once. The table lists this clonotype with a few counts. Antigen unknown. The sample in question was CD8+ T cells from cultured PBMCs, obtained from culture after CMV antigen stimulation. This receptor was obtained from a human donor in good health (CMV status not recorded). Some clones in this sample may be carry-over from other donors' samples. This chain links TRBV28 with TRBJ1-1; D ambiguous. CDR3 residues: CASSNRAGTEAFF. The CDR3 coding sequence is TGTGCCAGCAGCAATAGGGCTGGCACTGAAGCTTTCTTT. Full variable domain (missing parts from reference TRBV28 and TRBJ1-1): DVKVTQSSRYLVKRTGEKVFLECVQDMDHENMFWYRQDPGLGLRLIYFSYDVKMKEKGDIPEGYSVSREKKERFSLILESASTNQTSMYLCASSNRAGTEAFFGQGTRLTVV.